This is a list of T cell receptor beta chains from one sample in a study of blood T cell repertoires in COVID-19. Clones were sequenced by immunoSEQ multiplex PCR, and TCRdb holds only the in-frame ones, with some missing. The top ten clones hold roughly 3.3% of a sample with 180,000 or so clones, roughly 86% of them seen once. Sequences were obtained from peripheral blood. Receptors originate from a man in his 70s with acute or convalescent COVID-19. Each CDR3 is given with its conserved first and last residue. The order of the fields is J gene, D gene, clone size, V gene, CDR3 DNA, CDR3 protein. The D gene is left open where the match is weak. Some rows have no size entry. The others give once, few or many, or a class for an expanded clone.

TRBJ1-5 . . TRBV7-2 TGTGCCACTTCGGGGGGAAAAGGGCAGCCCCAGCATTTT CATSGGKGQPQHF
TRBJ2-7 . few TRBV18 TGTGCCAGCTCACCAGGGTGGGACTTTTACATCTACGAGCAGTACTTC CASSPGWDFYIYEQYF
TRBJ2-5 . . TRBV7-7 TGTGCCAGCAGCTCCCAGGGGGGTGAGACCCAGTACTTC CASSSQGGETQYF
TRBJ1-1 . . TRBV7-3 TGTGCCAGCAGCTTGAGCCCTGGGGGCGCTGAAGCTTTCTTT CASSLSPGGAEAFF
TRBJ1-3 . . TRBV5-8 TGTGCCAGCAGCTCCGATTCTAGGGGAAACACCATATATTTT CASSSDSRGNTIYF
TRBJ2-7 TRBD1 . TRBV5-1 TGCGCCAGCAGCTCCCGGACAGGGGGCGTCTACGAGCAGTACTTC CASSSRTGGVYEQYF
TRBJ2-1 . . TRBV10-3 TGTGCCATCAGTGCGGGTAATGAGCAGTTCTTC CAISAGNEQFF
TRBJ2-5 . . TRBV28 TGTGCCAGCAGTCGACAGTACCAAGAGACCCAGTACTTC CASSRQYQETQYF
TRBJ1-2 TRBD1 . TRBV4-3 TGCGCCAGCAGCGCCTCCGGGACAGGGATATCTCGCGGCTACACCTTC CASSASGTGISRGYTF
TRBJ1-1 TRBD1 . TRBV28 TGTGCCAGCAGCCAATACAGGGGGCCGGGCACTGAAGCTTTCTTT CASSQYRGPGTEAFF
TRBJ2-5 TRBD1 once TRBV6-5 TGTGCCAGCAGGGAGAGGGACAGGGATGGAGAGACCCAGTACTTC CASRERDRDGETQYF
TRBJ2-4 . . TRBV4-2 TGTGCCAGCAGCCAAGTGGCAGTATTAGCCAAAAACATTCAGTACTTC CASSQVAVLAKNIQYF
TRBJ2-1 TRBD2 . TRBV9 TGTGCCAGCAGCGCCCATTCGCTAGCGGGGGGATACAATGAGCAGTTCTTC CASSAHSLAGGYNEQFF
TRBJ2-2 TRBD1 . TRBV4-3 TGCGCCAGCAGCCGAGACGGACAGGGGGCATCCGGGGAGCTGTTTTTT CASSRDGQGASGELFF
TRBJ2-7 . . TRBV21-1 TGTGCCAGCAGTAACTCTGACAGGGCGGCCCCCTACGAGCAGTACTTC CASSNSDRAAPYEQYF
TRBJ2-7 TRBD1 . TRBV10-1 TGCGCCAGCAGTGGAACAGGGGGCAACTCCTACGAGCAGTACTTC CASSGTGGNSYEQYF
TRBJ1-2 . . TRBV6-1 TGTGCCAGCAGTGAAGTCGACAGCAACTATGGCTACACCTTC CASSEVDSNYGYTF
TRBJ2-7 . once TRBV7-2 TGTGCCAGCAGCGTGTCAGGGCGGAGTTACGAGCAGTACTTC CASSVSGRSYEQYF
TRBJ2-7 TRBD2 . TRBV10-3 TGTGCCATCAGTGGTAACAGCGCGGGGGTCTACGAGCAGTACTTC CAISGNSAGVYEQYF
TRBJ2-1 . . TRBV28 TGTGCCAGCAGTCCACATCCAAGCGGGCCCTACAATGAGCAGTTCTTC CASSPHPSGPYNEQFF
TRBJ2-2 TRBD2 few TRBV5-4 TGTGCCAGCACCAGGGGGCGACTAGCGGGAGGTACCGGGGAGCTGTTTTTT CASTRGRLAGGTGELFF
TRBJ2-2 . . TRBV30 TGTGCCTGGAGTGTAGGCCTAGCGAACACCGGGGAGCTGTTTTTT CAWSVGLANTGELFF
TRBJ2-3 TRBD2 . TRBV7-9 TGTGCCAGCAGCCCCCACCGGGCGGGGGGTTACACAGATACGCAGTATTTT CASSPHRAGGYTDTQYF
TRBJ2-4 . . TRBV5-6 TGTGCCAGCAGCTTGGGCGTAGCCAAAAACATTCAGTACTTC CASSLGVAKNIQYF
TRBJ2-2 . . TRBV7-9 TGTGCCAGCAGCTCAGGGGTTTCCCCCGGGGAGCTGTTTTTT CASSSGVSPGELFF
TRBJ2-7 . few TRBV3-1/TRBV3-2 TGTGCCAGCAGTAGGGCAGGGAACGAGCAGTACTTC CASSRAGNEQYF
TRBJ1-2 TRBD1 . TRBV2 TGTGCCAGCAGCGCCAGTTACGAGGGGGCGGATGGCTACACCTTC CASSASYEGADGYTF
TRBJ1-1 . few TRBV28 TGTGCCAGCAGTTCCGTCGACAGGCTTGAAGCTTTCTTT CASSSVDRLEAFF
TRBJ1-4 . . TRBV2 TGTGCCAGCAGTTCCAGGGGAACTAATGAAAAACTGTTTTTT CASSSRGTNEKLFF
TRBJ1-5 TRBD1 few TRBV7-2 TGTGCCAGCAGCTTGAGGCAGGGGGATCAGCCCCAGCATTTT CASSLRQGDQPQHF
TRBJ2-4 . . TRBV10-1 TGCGCCAGCAGTGAGTCGATCAGCAAAAACATTCAGTACTTC CASSESISKNIQYF
TRBJ2-3 TRBD2 . TRBV5-6 TGTGCCAGCAGCTTAAGGGGACTAGCGGGGGGAGATACGCAGTATTTT CASSLRGLAGGDTQYF
TRBJ1-1 TRBD1 . TRBV6-5 TGTGCCAGCAGTTACACGCCGACAGGGGGTTGGACTGAAGCTTTCTTT CASSYTPTGGWTEAFF
TRBJ1-1 TRBD1 . TRBV6-4 TGTGCCAGCAGCCCCGACAGGGGCAACACTGAAGCTTTCTTT CASSPDRGNTEAFF
TRBJ2-3 . . TRBV11-2 TGTGCCAGCAGCTTAGACAGGTGGCCCGATACGCAGTATTTT CASSLDRWPDTQYF
TRBJ2-7 . . TRBV5-4 TGTGCCAGCAGCTTGGGAGCGGGTCCGAGCTCCTACGAGCAGTACTTC CASSLGAGPSSYEQYF
TRBJ1-2 TRBD1 . TRBV5-3 TGTGCCAGAAGCCGCTTGCGACAGGGGTCCTATGGCTACACCTTC CARSRLRQGSYGYTF
TRBJ1-6 . . TRBV5-1 TGCGCCAGCAGCTTGTCAACGGAAGGGGGACCTCTTAATTCACCCCTCCACTTT CASSLSTEGGPLNSPLHF
TRBJ1-2 . . TRBV24-1 TGTGCCACCAGTGAGAGACAGGAAGTACTAAGTTATGGCTACACCTTC CATSERQEVLSYGYTF
TRBJ2-3 . . TRBV5-1 TGCGCCAGCAGCTTGGCAGGGGCGGATACGCAGTATTTT CASSLAGADTQYF